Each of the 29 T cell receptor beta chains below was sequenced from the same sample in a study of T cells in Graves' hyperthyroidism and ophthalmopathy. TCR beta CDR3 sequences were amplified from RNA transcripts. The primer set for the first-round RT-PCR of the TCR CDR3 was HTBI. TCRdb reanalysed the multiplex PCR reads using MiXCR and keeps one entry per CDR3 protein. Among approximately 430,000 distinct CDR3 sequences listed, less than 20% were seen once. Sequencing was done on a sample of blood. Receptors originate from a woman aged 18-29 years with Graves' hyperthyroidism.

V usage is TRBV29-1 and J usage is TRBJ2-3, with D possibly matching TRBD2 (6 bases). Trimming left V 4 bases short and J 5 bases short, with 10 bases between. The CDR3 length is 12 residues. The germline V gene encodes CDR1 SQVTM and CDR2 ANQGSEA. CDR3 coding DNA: TGCAGCGTTGGAGGAGGGAGAGATACGCAGTATTTT. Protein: CSVGGGRDTQYF.

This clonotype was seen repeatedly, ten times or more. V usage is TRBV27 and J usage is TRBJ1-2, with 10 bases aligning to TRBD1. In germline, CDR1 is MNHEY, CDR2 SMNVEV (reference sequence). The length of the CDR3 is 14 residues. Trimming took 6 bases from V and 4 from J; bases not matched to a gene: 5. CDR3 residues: CASSPGQGIYGYTF. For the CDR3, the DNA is TGTGCCAGCAGCCCGGGACAGGGGATCTATGGCTACACCTTC.

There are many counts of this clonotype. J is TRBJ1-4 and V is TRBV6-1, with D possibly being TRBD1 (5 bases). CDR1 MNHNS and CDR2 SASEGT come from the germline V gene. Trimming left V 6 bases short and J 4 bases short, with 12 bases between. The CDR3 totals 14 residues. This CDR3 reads CASRRVGVNEKLFF. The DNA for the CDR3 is TGTGCCAGCAGGAGGGTAGGGGTTAATGAAAAACTGTTTTTT.

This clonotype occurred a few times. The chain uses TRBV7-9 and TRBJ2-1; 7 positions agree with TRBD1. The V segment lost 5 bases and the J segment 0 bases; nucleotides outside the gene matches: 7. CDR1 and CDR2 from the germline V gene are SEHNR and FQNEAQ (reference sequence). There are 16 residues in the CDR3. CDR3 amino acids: CASSPRDSYSYNEQFF. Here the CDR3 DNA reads TGTGCCAGCAGCCCCCGGGACAGCTACTCCTACAATGAGCAGTTCTTC.

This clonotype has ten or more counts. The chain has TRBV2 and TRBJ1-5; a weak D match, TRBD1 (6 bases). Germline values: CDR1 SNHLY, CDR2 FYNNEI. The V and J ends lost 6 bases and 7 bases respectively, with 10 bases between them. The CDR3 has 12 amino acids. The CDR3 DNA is TGTGCCAGCAGACTTACAGGGCAGCCCCAGCATTTT. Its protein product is CASRLTGQPQHF. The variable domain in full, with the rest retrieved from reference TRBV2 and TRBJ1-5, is EPEVTQTPSHQVTQMGQEVILRCVPISNHLYFYWYRQILGQKVEFLVSFYNNEISEKSEIFDDQFSVERPDGSNFTLKIRSTKLEDSAMYFCASRLTGQPQHFGDGTRLSIL.

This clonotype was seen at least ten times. The CDR3 loop is CASSEVSNTGELFF. The DNA of the CDR3 is TGTGCCAGCAGTGAAGTCAGCAACACCGGGGAGCTGTTTTTT. This chain connects TRBV2 to TRBJ2-2; unclear D gene. Trimming removed 1 base at V and 2 bases at J, with 5 bases between. Germline CDR1 and CDR2: SNHLY and FYNNEI. This CDR3 has 14 residues.

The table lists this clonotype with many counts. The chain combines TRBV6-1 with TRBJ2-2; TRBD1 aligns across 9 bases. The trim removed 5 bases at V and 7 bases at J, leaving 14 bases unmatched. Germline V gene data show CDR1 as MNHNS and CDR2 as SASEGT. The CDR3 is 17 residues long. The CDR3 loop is CASSLAIGQGMGGELFF. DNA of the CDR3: TGTGCCAGCAGTCTCGCGATAGGACAGGGGATGGGCGGGGAGCTGTTTTTT.

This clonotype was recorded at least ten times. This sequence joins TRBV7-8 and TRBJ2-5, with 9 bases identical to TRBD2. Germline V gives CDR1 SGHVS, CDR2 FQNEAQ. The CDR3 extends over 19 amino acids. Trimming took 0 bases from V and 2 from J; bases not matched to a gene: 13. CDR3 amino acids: CASSLAASGVSVFQETQYF. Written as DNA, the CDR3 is TGTGCCAGCAGCTTAGCGGCTAGCGGGGTTTCCGTCTTTCAAGAGACCCAGTACTTC.

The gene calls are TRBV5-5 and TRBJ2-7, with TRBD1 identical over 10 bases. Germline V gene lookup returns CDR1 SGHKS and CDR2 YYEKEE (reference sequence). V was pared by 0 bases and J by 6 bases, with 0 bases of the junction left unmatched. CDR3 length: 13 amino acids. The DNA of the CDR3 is TGTGCCAGCAGCTTGGGGGACAGGGGCGAGCAGTACTTC. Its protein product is CASSLGDRGEQYF.

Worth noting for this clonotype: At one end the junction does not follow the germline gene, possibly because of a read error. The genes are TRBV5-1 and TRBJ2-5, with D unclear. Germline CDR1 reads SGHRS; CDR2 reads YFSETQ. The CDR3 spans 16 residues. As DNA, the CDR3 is TGCGCCGGCAGCTGGGCCCTCGGACCTGAGGAAGAGACCCAGTACTTC. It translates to CAGSWALGPEEETQYF.

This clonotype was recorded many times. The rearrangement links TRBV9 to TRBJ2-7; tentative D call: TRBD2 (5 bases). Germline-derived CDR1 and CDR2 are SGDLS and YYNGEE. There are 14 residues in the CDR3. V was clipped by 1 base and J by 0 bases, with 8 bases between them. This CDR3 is CASSVMDSSYEQYF. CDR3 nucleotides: TGTGCCAGCAGCGTAATGGACTCCTCCTACGAGCAGTACTTC. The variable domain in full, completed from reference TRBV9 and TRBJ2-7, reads DSGVTQTPKHLITATGQRVTLRCSPRSGDLSVYWYQQSLDQGLQFLIQYYNGEERAKGNILERFSAQQFPDLHSELNLSSLELGDSALYFCASSVMDSSYEQYFGPGTRLTVT.

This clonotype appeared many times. The CDR3 protein is CASRPDGTGANVLTF. The CDR3 DNA follows: TGTGCCAGCAGACCAGACGGGACTGGGGCCAACGTCCTGACTTTC. The chain employs TRBV12-3 or TRBV12-4 and TRBJ2-6, with D maybe TRBD2 (5 bases). The CDR3 sequence is 15 residues long. V shed 6 bases and J shed 2 bases, with 11 bases lying between them.

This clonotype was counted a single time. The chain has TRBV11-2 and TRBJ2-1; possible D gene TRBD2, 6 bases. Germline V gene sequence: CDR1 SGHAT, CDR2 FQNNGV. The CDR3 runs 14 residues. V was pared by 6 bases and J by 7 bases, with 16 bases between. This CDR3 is CASSERAARNEQFF. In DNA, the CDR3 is TGTGCCAGCAGTGAGCGGGCTGCCAGGAATGAGCAGTTCTTC.

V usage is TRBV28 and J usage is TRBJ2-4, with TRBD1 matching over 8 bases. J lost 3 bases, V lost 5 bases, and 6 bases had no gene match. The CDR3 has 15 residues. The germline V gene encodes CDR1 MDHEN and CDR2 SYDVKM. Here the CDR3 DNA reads TGTGCCAGCAGTCCAGGGGGCCAGGGCAAAAACATTCAGTACTTC. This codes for CASSPGGQGKNIQYF.

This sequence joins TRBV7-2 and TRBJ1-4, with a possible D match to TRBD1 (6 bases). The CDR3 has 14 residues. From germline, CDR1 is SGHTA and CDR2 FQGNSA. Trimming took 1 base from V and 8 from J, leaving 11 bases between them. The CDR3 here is CASSLGGGKEKLFF. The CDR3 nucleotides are TGTGCCAGCAGCTTAGGAGGGGGGAAGGAAAAACTGTTTTTT. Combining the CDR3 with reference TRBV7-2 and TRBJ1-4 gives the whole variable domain GAGVSQSPSNKVTEKGKDVELRCDPISGHTALYWYRQSLGQGLEFLIYFQGNSAPDKSGLPSDRFSAERTGGSVSTLTIQRTQQEDSAVYLCASSLGGGKEKLFFGSGTQLSVL.

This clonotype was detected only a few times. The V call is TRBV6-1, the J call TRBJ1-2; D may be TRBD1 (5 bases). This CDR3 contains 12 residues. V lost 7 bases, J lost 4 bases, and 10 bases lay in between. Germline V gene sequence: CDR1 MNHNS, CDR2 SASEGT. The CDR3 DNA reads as TGTGCCAGCATCCGAGGGACCTATGGCTACACCTTC. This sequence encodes CASIRGTYGYTF.

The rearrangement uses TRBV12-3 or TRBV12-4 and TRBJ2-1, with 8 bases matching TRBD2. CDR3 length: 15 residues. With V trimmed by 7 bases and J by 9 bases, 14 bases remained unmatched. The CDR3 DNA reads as TGTGCCAGCATCATAGACGGGGGGGCCTACGGTGAGCAGTTCTTC. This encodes CASIIDGGAYGEQFF.

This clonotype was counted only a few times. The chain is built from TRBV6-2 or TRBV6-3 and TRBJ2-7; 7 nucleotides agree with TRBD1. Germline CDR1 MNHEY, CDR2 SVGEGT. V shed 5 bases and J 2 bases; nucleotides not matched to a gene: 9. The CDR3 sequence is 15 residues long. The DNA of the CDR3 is TGTGCCAGCAGTCGTGGGACAGCTACAACCTACGAGCAGTACTTC. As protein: CASSRGTATTYEQYF.

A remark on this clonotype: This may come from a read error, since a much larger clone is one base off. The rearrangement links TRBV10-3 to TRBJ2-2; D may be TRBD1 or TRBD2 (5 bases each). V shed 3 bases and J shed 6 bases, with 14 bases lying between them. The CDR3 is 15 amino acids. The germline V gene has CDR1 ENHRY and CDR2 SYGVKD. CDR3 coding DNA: TGTGCCATCAGTGACGGGATAGGGGTGGCCGGGGAGCTGTTTTTT. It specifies CAISDGIGVAGELFF.

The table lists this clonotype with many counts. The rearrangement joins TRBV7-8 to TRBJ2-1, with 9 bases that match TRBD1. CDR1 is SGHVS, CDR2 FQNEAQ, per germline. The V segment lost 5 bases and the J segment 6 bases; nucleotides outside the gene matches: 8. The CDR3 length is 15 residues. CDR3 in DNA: TGTGCCAGCAGCAAAAACCGGGACAGGGTCAATGAGCAGTTCTTC. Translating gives CASSKNRDRVNEQFF.

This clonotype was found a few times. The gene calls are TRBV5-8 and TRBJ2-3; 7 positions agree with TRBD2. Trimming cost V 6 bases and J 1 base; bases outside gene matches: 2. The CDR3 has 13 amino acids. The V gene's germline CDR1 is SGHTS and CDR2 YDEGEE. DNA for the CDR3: TGTGCCAGCACGGCGGGAGGCACAGATACGCAGTATTTT. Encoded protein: CASTAGGTDTQYF.

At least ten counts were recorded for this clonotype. The CDR3 reads CASSLILGEGNEKLFF. CDR3 DNA: TGTGCCAGCAGTTTAATTCTCGGGGAAGGTAATGAAAAACTGTTTTTT. This chain joins TRBV12-3 or TRBV12-4 and TRBJ1-4; D uncertain. V was trimmed by 2 bases and J by 4 bases, leaving 14 bases between them. The CDR3 has 16 residues.

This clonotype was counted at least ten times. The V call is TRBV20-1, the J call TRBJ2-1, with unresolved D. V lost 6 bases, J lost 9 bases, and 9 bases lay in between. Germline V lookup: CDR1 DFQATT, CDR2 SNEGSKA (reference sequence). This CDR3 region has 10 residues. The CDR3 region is CSAVASEQFF. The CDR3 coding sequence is TGCAGTGCCGTAGCAAGTGAGCAGTTCTTC.

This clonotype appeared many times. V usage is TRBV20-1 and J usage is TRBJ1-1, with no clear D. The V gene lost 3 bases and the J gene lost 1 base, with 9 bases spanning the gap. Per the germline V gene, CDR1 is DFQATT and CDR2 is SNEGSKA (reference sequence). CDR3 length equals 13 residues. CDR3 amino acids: CSASKGQNTEAFF. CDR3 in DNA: TGCAGTGCTAGTAAGGGCCAGAACACTGAAGCTTTCTTT.

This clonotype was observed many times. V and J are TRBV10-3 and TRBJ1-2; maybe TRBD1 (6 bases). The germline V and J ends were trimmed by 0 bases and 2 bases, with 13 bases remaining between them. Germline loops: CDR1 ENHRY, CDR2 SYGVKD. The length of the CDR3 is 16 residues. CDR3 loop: CAISESGTTPNYGYTF. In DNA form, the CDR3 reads TGTGCCATCAGTGAGTCTGGGACAACCCCAAACTATGGCTACACCTTC.

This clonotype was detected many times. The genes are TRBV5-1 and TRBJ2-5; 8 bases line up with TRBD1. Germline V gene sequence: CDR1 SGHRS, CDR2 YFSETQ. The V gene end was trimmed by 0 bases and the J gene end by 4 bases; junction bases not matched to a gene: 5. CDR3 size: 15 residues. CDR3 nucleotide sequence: TGCGCCAGCAGCTTGGACGGGACAGGAGGAGAGACCCAGTACTTC. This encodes CASSLDGTGGETQYF.

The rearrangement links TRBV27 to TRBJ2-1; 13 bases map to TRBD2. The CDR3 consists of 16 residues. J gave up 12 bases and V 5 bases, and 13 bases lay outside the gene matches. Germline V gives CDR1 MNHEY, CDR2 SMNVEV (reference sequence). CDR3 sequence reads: CASSHSGTSGTGGQFF. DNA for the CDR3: TGTGCCAGCAGTCACTCCGGGACTAGCGGGACGGGGGGGCAGTTCTTC.

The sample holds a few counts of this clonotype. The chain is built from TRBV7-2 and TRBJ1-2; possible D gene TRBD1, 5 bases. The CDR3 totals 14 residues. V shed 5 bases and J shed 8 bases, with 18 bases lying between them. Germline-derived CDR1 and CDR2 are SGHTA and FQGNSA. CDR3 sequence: CASSHGTYRWGYTF. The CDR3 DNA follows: TGTGCCAGCAGCCACGGGACCTACAGATGGGGCTACACCTTC.

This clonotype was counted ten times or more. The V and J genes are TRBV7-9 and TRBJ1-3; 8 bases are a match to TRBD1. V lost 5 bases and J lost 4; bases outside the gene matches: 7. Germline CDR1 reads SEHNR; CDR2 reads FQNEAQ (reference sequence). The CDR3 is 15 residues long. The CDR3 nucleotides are TGTGCCAGCAGCCCTAACGGACAGGGAGGAAACACCATATATTTT. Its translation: CASSPNGQGGNTIYF.